This T cell receptor beta chain came from a study of shared clonotypes between healthy human individuals. TCRdb's table, derived via immunoSEQ multiplex PCR, lists solely in-frame clones and lacks some. This table has 200,000 to 250,000 clones, over 50% appearing once. CDR3 length: 15 amino acids. Germline CDR1 SGHVS, CDR2 FQNEAQ. Trimming removed 5 bases at V and 1 base at J, with 12 bases between. The sequenced material came from memory CD4+ T cells sorted from blood. Subset meaning: CD45RA-negative fraction. This chain joins TRBV7-8 and TRBJ1-5; D is perhaps TRBD1 (6 bases). The source is a man between 25 and 39 years old in good health. The CDR3 reads CASSARDKSNQPQHF. The CDR3 region has the DNA TGTGCCAGCAGCGCCCGGGACAAGAGCAATCAGCCCCAGCATTTT.